This T cell receptor (beta chain) was identified in a study of blood T cell repertoires in COVID-19. This clone was seen only a few times. The table came from immunoSEQ multiplex PCR; TCRdb's copy has only in-frame clones and leaves some out. This sample yields fewer than 250,000 clones, of which 80% are seen a single time; 7.4% belongs to the top ten. Germline CDR1 reads KGHDR; CDR2 reads SFDVKD. V dropped 1 base and J dropped 9 bases, with 12 bases sitting between them. CDR3 length: 14 residues. The sequence was collected from a woman aged 40 to 50 with acute COVID-19. The gene calls are TRBV24-1 and TRBJ2-1; tentatively, D is TRBD2 (7 bases). The material sequenced was PBMCs or T cells enriched from blood (not recorded which). The CDR3 loop reads CATSDFGGLGEQFF. The DNA for the CDR3 is TGTGCCACCAGTGATTTCGGGGGGCTTGGTGAGCAGTTCTTC.